This T cell receptor beta chain came from a study of cytomegalovirus exposure and HLA in healthy donors. Primers included in the PCR were 60 Vbeta and 13 Jbeta primers. The table came from immunoSEQ multiplex PCR; TCRdb's copy has only in-frame clones and leaves some out. The sample holds roughly 200,000 clones, around 77% seen once. Donors showed nominal health when sampled, although they likely had unrecorded immune exposures. Comment on this clone: Antigen specificity is unknown.

The study's findings and limits: Earlier analysis looked at TCR beta V segments, and most were productive about 87% or about 30% of the time.

The CDR3 totals 15 residues. Unmatched junction bases numbered 8, after V lost 4 bases and J lost 5 bases. Germline loops: CDR1 SGHRS, CDR2 YFSETQ. The gene calls are TRBV5-1 and TRBJ2-5, with 10 bases fitting TRBD2. This receptor was obtained from a man between 60 and 75 years old in good health and CMV-seronegative. The sequenced sample was PBMCs. The CDR3: CASSPGSSGSETQYF. The CDR3 DNA follows: TGCGCCAGCAGCCCAGGGTCTAGCGGGAGTGAGACCCAGTACTTC.